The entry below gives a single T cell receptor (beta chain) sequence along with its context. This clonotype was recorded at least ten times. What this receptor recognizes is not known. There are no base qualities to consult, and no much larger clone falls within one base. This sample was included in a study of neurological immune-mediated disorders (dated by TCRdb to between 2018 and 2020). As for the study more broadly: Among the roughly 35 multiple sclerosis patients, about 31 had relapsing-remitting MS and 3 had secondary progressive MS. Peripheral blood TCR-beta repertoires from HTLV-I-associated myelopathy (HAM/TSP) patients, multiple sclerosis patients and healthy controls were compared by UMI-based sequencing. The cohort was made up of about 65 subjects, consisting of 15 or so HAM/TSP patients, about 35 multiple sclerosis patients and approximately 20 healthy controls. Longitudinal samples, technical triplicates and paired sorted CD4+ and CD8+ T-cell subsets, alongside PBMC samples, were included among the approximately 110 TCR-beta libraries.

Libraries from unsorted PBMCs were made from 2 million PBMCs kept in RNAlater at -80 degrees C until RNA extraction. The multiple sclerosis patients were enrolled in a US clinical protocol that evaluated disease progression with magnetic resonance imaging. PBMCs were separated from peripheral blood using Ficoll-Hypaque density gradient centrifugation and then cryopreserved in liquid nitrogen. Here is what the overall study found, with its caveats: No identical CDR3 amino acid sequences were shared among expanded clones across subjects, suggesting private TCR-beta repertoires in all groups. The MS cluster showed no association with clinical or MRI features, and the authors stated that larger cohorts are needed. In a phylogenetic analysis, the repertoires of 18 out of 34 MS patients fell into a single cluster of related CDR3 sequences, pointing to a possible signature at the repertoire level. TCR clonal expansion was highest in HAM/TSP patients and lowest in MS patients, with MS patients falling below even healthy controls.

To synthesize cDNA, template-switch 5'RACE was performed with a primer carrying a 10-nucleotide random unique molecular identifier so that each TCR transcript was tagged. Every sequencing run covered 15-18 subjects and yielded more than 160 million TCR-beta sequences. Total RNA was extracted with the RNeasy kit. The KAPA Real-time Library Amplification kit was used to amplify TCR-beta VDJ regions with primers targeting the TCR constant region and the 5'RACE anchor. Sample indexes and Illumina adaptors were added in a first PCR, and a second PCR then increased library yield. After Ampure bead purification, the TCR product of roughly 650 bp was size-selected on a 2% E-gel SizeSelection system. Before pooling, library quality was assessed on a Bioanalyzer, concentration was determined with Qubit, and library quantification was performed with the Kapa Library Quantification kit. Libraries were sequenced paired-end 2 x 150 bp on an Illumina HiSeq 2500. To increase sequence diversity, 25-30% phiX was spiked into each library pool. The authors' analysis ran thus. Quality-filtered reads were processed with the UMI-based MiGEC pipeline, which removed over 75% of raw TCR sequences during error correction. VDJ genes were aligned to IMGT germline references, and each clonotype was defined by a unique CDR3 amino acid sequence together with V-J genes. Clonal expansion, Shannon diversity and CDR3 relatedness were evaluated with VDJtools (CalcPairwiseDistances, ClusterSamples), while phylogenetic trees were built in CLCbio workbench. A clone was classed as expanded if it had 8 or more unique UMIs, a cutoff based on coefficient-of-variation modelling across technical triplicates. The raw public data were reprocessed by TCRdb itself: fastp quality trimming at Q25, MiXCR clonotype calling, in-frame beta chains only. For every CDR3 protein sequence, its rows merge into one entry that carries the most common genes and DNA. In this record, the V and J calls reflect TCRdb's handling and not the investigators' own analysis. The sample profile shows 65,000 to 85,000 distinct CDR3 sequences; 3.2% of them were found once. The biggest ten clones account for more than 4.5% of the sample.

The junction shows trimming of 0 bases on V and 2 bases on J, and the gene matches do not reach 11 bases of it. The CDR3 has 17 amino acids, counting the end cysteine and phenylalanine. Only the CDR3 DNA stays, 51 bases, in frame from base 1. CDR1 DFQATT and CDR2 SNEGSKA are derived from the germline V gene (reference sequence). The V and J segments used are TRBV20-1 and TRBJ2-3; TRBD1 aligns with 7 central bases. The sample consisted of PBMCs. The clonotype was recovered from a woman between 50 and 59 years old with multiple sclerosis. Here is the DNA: TGCAGTGCTAGAGATTTTACAGGGGAAGGTTTCACAGATACGCAGTATTTT. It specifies CSARDFTGEGFTDTQYF.